The 30 T cell receptor beta chains listed next were all sequenced from one sample in a study of T cell responses to AZD1222 COVID-19 vaccine. Measured with immunoSEQ multiplex PCR; TCRdb has only the in-frame clones, and not every one. The table lists 210,000 or so clones, roughly 94% of them singletons. The source was peripheral blood, collected 28 days after the second dose of the MenACWY control vaccine. These TCRs come from an adult who received the MenACWY meningococcal vaccine as a control.

The gene calls are TRBV3-1 (or the pseudogene TRBV3-2) and TRBJ1-2; D might be TRBD1 (6 bases). CDR3 length: 15 amino acids. Looked up from germline, CDR1 is LGHDT and CDR2 is YNNKEL (reference sequence). Trimming cost V 1 base and J 3 bases, with 12 bases left between them. The CDR3 DNA is TGTGCCAGCAGCCAAGGTACAGGGATTGACTATGGCTACACCTTC. Amino acid sequence: CASSQGTGIDYGYTF.

This clone was seen only a few times. The chain couples TRBV5-1 to TRBJ1-1; D call uncertain. The V end lost 0 bases, the J end lost 2 bases, and 5 bases lay between the germline ends. From germline, CDR1 is SGHRS and CDR2 YFSETQ. This CDR3 is 13 amino acids long. The CDR3 sequence is CASSLVLNTEAFF. The CDR3 DNA is TGCGCCAGCAGCTTGGTGTTAAACACTGAAGCTTTCTTT.

The CDR3 sequence: CASSQGTSGGGETQYF. The CDR3 DNA reads as TGTGCCAGCAGCCAAGGGACTAGCGGGGGTGGGGAGACCCAGTACTTC. The gene calls are TRBV3-1 (or the pseudogene TRBV3-2) and TRBJ2-5; 13 bases are a match to TRBD2. Germline V lookup: CDR1 LGHDT, CDR2 YNNKEL (reference sequence). The CDR3 extends over 16 amino acids. The V segment lost 1 base and the J segment 5 bases; nucleotides outside the gene matches: 4.

The chain carries TRBV12-3 or TRBV12-4 and TRBJ1-2, with D unclear. There are 13 residues in the CDR3. Trimming took 4 bases from V and 2 from J, leaving 8 bases between them. The CDR3 nucleotides are TGTGCCAGCAGTTCCACAGAGAACTATGGCTACACCTTC. It specifies CASSSTENYGYTF.

The rearrangement joins TRBV7-8 to TRBJ2-7, with D possibly TRBD1 on 6 matching bases. V lost 0 bases and J lost 5, with 8 bases in between. Germline V lookup: CDR1 SGHVS, CDR2 FQNEAQ. This CDR3 spans 13 amino acids. The chain's CDR3 is CASSLADRDEQYF. The DNA of the CDR3 is TGTGCCAGCAGCTTAGCGGACAGAGACGAGCAGTACTTC.

This clone was recorded a few times. The genes are TRBV28 and TRBJ1-2; tentatively, D is TRBD1 (6 bases). Germline CDR1 MDHEN, CDR2 SYDVKM. This CDR3 contains 15 residues. V lost 6 bases to trimming and J lost 10 bases, with 24 bases between them. The CDR3: CASRPLGQGRDVYTF. The CDR3 bases are TGTGCCAGCAGACCCTTGGGGCAGGGGCGCGATGTCTACACCTTC.

This chain uses TRBV24-1 with TRBJ2-5, with D unclear. Trimming stripped 7 bases from V and 1 base from J, with 12 bases between. CDR1 and CDR2 (germline): KGHDR, SFDVKD. The CDR3 loop spans 14 amino acids. The CDR3 region is CATSAGRPQETQYF. In DNA, the CDR3 is TGTGCCACCAGCGCCGGACGGCCCCAAGAGACCCAGTACTTC.

The rearrangement joins TRBV14 to TRBJ1-5, with D maybe TRBD1 (6 bases). The CDR3 sequence is 15 residues long. Trimming cost V 1 base and J 4 bases, with 11 bases left between them. Per the germline V gene, CDR1 is SGHDN and CDR2 is FVKESK. CDR3 nucleotide sequence: TGTGCCAGCAGCCAAGGGCAGGGGAGAAATCAGCCCCAGCATTTT. The encoded protein is CASSQGQGRNQPQHF.

This clone has only a few counts. CDR3 nucleotides: TGTGCCAGCAGCTTAGGAACCGGGACAGGGGGCACGAACACTGAAGCTTTCTTT. This gives the protein CASSLGTGTGGTNTEAFF. V is TRBV7-9 and J is TRBJ1-1, with 12 bases aligning to TRBD1. Per germline, CDR1 SEHNR and CDR2 FQNEAQ (reference sequence). V was clipped by 1 base and J by 1 base; unmatched bases: 7. The length of the CDR3 is 18 residues. The whole variable domain, remainder taken from reference TRBV7-9 and TRBJ1-1, is DTGVSQNPRHKITKRGQNVTFRCDPISEHNRLYWYRQTLGQGPEFLTYFQNEAQLEKSRLLSDRFSAERPKGSFSTLEIQRTEQGDSAMYLCASSLGTGTGGTNTEAFFGQGTRLTVV.

The genes are TRBV29-1 and TRBJ2-1; 9 bases map to TRBD2. Germline assignment: CDR1 SQVTM and CDR2 ANQGSEA. The CDR3 runs to 15 residues. V lost 4 bases, J lost 1 base, and 5 bases stayed unmatched. The CDR3 sequence: CSVVGTSRSYNEQFF. The CDR3 bases are TGCAGCGTTGTGGGGACTAGCAGGTCCTACAATGAGCAGTTCTTC.

V and J are TRBV4-1 and TRBJ1-1; 8 bases are shared with TRBD1. With 2 bases clipped from V and 1 base from J, the junction kept 9 bases outside the gene matches. The germline CDR1 and CDR2 sequences are MGHRA and YSYEKL. The CDR3 totals 17 residues. Here the CDR3 DNA reads TGCGCCAGCAGCCAACCAACGACAGGGGCACCGAACACTGAAGCTTTCTTT. It translates to CASSQPTTGAPNTEAFF.

The chain is built from TRBV5-1 and TRBJ2-5; 7 bases fit TRBD1. CDR1 and CDR2 from the germline V gene are SGHRS and YFSETQ. V lost 0 bases to trimming and J lost 4 bases; unmatched junction nucleotides: 3. This CDR3 spans 14 amino acids. In DNA form, the CDR3 reads TGCGCCAGCAGCTTGGCTGCAGGGGGAGAGACCCAGTACTTC. Encoded protein: CASSLAAGGETQYF.

J is TRBJ1-1 and V is TRBV30, with D uncertain. Looked up from germline, CDR1 is GTSNPN and CDR2 is SVGIG (reference sequence). V lost 4 bases and J lost 6, with 12 bases in between. This CDR3 has 12 amino acids. CDR3 DNA sequence: TGTGCCTGGAATATCCCGGTTCCTGAAGCTTTCTTT. It translates to CAWNIPVPEAFF.

This chain connects TRBV7-2 to TRBJ2-7, with D perhaps matching TRBD1 or TRBD2 (6 bases each). The CDR3 loop spans 13 amino acids. Germline loops: CDR1 SGHTA, CDR2 FQGNSA. V lost 2 bases to trimming and J lost 7 bases, with 12 bases between them. The CDR3 DNA reads TGTGCCAGCAGCTTATATGGGGGGCAAGAGCAGTACTTC. Its translation: CASSLYGGQEQYF.

The chain links TRBV3-1 (or the pseudogene TRBV3-2) to TRBJ2-7; D remains ambiguous. Germline CDR1 is LGHDT and CDR2 is YNNKEL (reference sequence). This CDR3 is built from 12 residues. The germline V and J ends were trimmed by 2 bases and 5 bases, with 7 bases remaining between them. CDR3 DNA: TGTGCCAGCAGCCAACCCAGGCACGAGCAGTACTTC. This translates into CASSQPRHEQYF.

Regarding this clone: Other nucleotide sequences in the sample specify the same CDR3. The chain employs TRBV12-3 or TRBV12-4 and TRBJ1-1; 8 nucleotides match TRBD1. The length of the CDR3 is 13 residues. V lost 3 bases, J lost 3 bases, and 0 bases stayed unmatched. CDR3 loop: CASSLTGDTEAFF. Written as DNA, the CDR3 is TGTGCCAGCAGTTTGACAGGGGACACTGAAGCTTTCTTT.

The chain couples TRBV5-1 to TRBJ1-1; D is unclear. CDR1 is SGHRS, CDR2 YFSETQ, per germline. This CDR3 spans 16 amino acids. V shed 4 bases and J shed 1 base, with 17 bases lying between them. The CDR3 protein is CASSQIPDVKNTEAFF. The CDR3 region has the DNA TGCGCCAGCAGCCAGATACCAGATGTCAAGAACACTGAAGCTTTCTTT.

The V and J genes are TRBV6-2 or TRBV6-3 and TRBJ2-7; no definite D call. The germline gives CDR1 MNHEY, CDR2 SVGEGT. CDR3 size: 16 residues. Trimming cost V 0 bases and J 2 bases, with 14 bases left between them. Written as DNA, the CDR3 is TGTGCCAGCAGTTACTCGAAGGGAAGCTTAGCCTACGAGCAGTACTTC. Protein product: CASSYSKGSLAYEQYF.

V is TRBV5-1 and J is TRBJ1-1; D unresolved. Germline assignment: CDR1 SGHRS and CDR2 YFSETQ. This CDR3 has 14 amino acids. Between the trimmed V and J ends, which lost 1 base and 1 base, there was a span of 8 bases. The CDR3 nucleotides are TGCGCCAGCAGCTTGTCTGCAGCGAACACTGAAGCTTTCTTT. The encoded protein is CASSLSAANTEAFF. The whole variable domain, filled in from reference TRBV5-1 and TRBJ1-1, reads KAGVTQTPRYLIKTRGQQVTLSCSPISGHRSVSWYQQTPGQGLQFLFEYFSETQRNKGNFPGRFSGRQFSNSRSEMNVSTLELGDSALYLCASSLSAANTEAFFGQGTRLTVV.

The chain uses TRBV11-2 and TRBJ1-3; perhaps TRBD1 as D (6 bases). The CDR3 is 15 residues long. Germline CDR1 reads SGHAT; CDR2 reads FQNNGV. The V and J ends lost 5 bases and 0 bases respectively, with 11 bases between them. The CDR3 nucleotides read TGTGCCAGCAGCCTCACAGGGTACTCTGGAAACACCATATATTTT. Its protein is CASSLTGYSGNTIYF.

The chain has TRBV28 and TRBJ2-3; unclear D gene. Trimming took off 1 base at V and 4 bases at J, with 3 bases between the two ends. This CDR3 is built from 12 residues. Germline CDR1 is MDHEN and CDR2 is SYDVKM. CDR3 sequence (DNA): TGTGCCAGCAGTTTATTCGCAGATACGCAGTATTTT. Amino acids: CASSLFADTQYF.

Regarding this clone: This same CDR3 is encoded by further DNA sequences in the sample. V gene TRBV28 combines with J gene TRBJ1-5, with D unclear. Trimming took 2 bases from V and 6 from J, leaving 2 bases between them. Germline-derived CDR1 and CDR2 are MDHEN and SYDVKM. The CDR3 is made up of 11 amino acids. DNA of the CDR3: TGTGCCAGCAGTTTAGGTCAGCCCCAGCATTTT. It yields the protein CASSLGQPQHF.

V is TRBV5-1 and J is TRBJ2-2, with D tentatively TRBD2 (6 bases). Germline assignment: CDR1 SGHRS and CDR2 YFSETQ. CDR3 length equals 12 residues. The ends were cut back, 0 bases at V and 10 bases at J, with 7 bases in the middle. The CDR3 DNA reads TGCGCCAGCAGCTTGGGGGAGGTGGAGCTGTTTTTT. Amino acid sequence: CASSLGEVELFF.

J is TRBJ2-7 and V is TRBV29-1; maybe TRBD1 (5 bases). Per germline, CDR1 SQVTM and CDR2 ANQGSEA. V gave up 4 bases and J gave up 2 bases, with 18 bases separating them. This CDR3 is built from 15 residues. CDR3 in amino acids: CSVGSRQGMPYEQYF. The CDR3 DNA reads TGCAGCGTTGGGTCGCGTCAGGGAATGCCCTACGAGCAGTACTTC.

The chain recombines TRBV5-4 with TRBJ2-7, with TRBD1 matching over 10 bases. The CDR3 has 16 amino acids. The V gene end was trimmed by 4 bases and the J gene end by 5 bases; junction bases not matched to a gene: 12. The V gene's germline CDR1 is SGHNT and CDR2 YYREEE (reference sequence). The CDR3: CASSRDRGRGGDEQYF. The CDR3 DNA reads TGTGCCAGCAGCCGGGACAGGGGAAGAGGAGGGGACGAGCAGTACTTC.

The chain employs TRBV27 and TRBJ2-7; D is unclear. CDR3 length equals 13 residues. Germline V CDR1 and CDR2: MNHEY, SMNVEV (reference sequence). Trimming removed 5 bases at V and 0 bases at J, with 8 bases between. The CDR3 spells CASSPESSYEQYF. CDR3 bases: TGTGCCAGCAGTCCAGAGAGCTCCTACGAGCAGTACTTC.

The rearrangement joins TRBV5-8 to TRBJ2-5, with a weak D call TRBD1 (6 bases). Trimming took off 0 bases at V and 7 bases at J, with 16 bases between the two ends. The CDR3 is made up of 15 amino acids. The V gene's germline CDR1 is SGHTS and CDR2 YDEGEE. CDR3 residues: CASSLARGPSGTQYF. CDR3 bases: TGTGCCAGCAGCTTGGCCAGGGGCCCGTCGGGGACCCAGTACTTC.

The CDR3 loop reads CASKPSGFTDTQYF. The DNA for the CDR3 is TGTGCCAGTAAGCCTAGCGGATTCACAGATACGCAGTATTTT. The V and J genes are TRBV19 and TRBJ2-3; TRBD2 aligns across 7 bases. CDR1 is LNHDA, CDR2 SQIVND, per germline (reference sequence). This CDR3 is 14 amino acids long. J gave up 2 bases and V 7 bases, and 6 bases lay outside the gene matches.

The rearrangement joins TRBV19 to TRBJ2-2; 9 bases match TRBD2. V lost 6 bases, J lost 2 bases, and 13 bases stayed unmatched. This CDR3 region has 18 residues. Germline V CDR1 and CDR2: LNHDA, SQIVND (reference sequence). CDR3 protein: CASSRNFGLAGNTGELFF. The CDR3 DNA sequence: TGTGCCAGTAGCCGAAACTTCGGGCTAGCGGGAAACACCGGGGAGCTGTTTTTT.

The DNA for the CDR3 is TGTGCCAGCAGCCCCTGGGACAGTGTTAACGAGCAGTACTTC. This gives the protein CASSPWDSVNEQYF. The chain has TRBV5-5 and TRBJ2-7; 7 nucleotides match TRBD1. The CDR3 is made up of 14 amino acids. The V gene's germline CDR1 is SGHKS and CDR2 YYEKEE (reference sequence). Trimming removed 4 bases from V and 5 bases from J; junction bases left unmatched: 9.